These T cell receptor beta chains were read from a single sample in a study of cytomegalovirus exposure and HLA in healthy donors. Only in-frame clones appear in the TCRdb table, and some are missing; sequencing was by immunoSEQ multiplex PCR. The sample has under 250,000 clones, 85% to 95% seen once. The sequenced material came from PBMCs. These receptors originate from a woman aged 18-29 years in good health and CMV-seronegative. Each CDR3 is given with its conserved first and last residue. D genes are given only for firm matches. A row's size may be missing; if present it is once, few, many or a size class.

CASSYSRGFDYGYTF | TGTGCCAGCAGTTACTCGAGAGGGTTTGACTATGGCTACACCTTC | TRBV6-5 | 15 | once | NA | TRBJ1-2
CAWRGQQETQYF | TGTGCCTGGAGGGGACAGCAAGAGACCCAGTACTTC | TRBV30 | 12 | NA | TRBD1 | TRBJ2-5
CASSSSGSPPYEQYF | TGTGCCAGCAGTTCGAGCGGGAGCCCCCCCTACGAGCAGTACTTC | TRBV6-7 | 15 | NA | TRBD2 | TRBJ2-7
CASSPGLGQTGSTGELFF | TGTGCCAGCAGCCCTGGGTTGGGCCAAACAGGCTCCACCGGGGAGCTGTTTTTT | TRBV7-9 | 18 | once | NA | TRBJ2-2
CASSGQGIYGYTF | TGTGCCAGCAGTGGACAGGGAATCTATGGCTACACCTTC | TRBV6-5 | 13 | NA | TRBD1 | TRBJ1-2
CASSLSGLAGGNEQFF | TGTGCCAGCAGCTTATCTGGACTAGCGGGAGGTAATGAGCAGTTCTTC | TRBV7-9 | 16 | NA | TRBD2 | TRBJ2-1
CASSHPGQGHQPQHF | TGTGCCAGCAGTCACCCGGGACAGGGGCATCAGCCCCAGCATTTT | TRBV28 | 15 | NA | TRBD1 | TRBJ1-5
CASSWPGQGYNEQFF | TGTGCCAGCAGCTGGCCGGGACAGGGTTACAATGAGCAGTTCTTC | TRBV7-3 | 15 | NA | TRBD1 | TRBJ2-1
CASSFIQGPHTEAFF | TGCGCCAGCAGCTTCATTCAGGGGCCGCACACTGAAGCTTTCTTT | TRBV5-1 | 15 | NA | NA | TRBJ1-1
CASSQDQSSSGPYEQYF | TGCGCCAGCAGCCAAGATCAAAGCTCTAGCGGACCCTACGAGCAGTACTTC | TRBV4-1 | 17 | NA | TRBD2 | TRBJ2-7
CASGRQGNYGYTF | TGTGCCAGCGGTAGACAGGGCAACTATGGCTACACCTTC | TRBV6-5 | 13 | few | TRBD1 | TRBJ1-2
CASSLIPGETNEQFF | TGTGCCAGCAGCTTAATCCCGGGAGAGACCAATGAGCAGTTCTTC | TRBV7-3 | 15 | NA | NA | TRBJ2-1
CASSLDRENQPQHF | TGTGCCAGCAGTCTGGACAGGGAAAATCAGCCCCAGCATTTT | TRBV2 | 14 | NA | TRBD1 | TRBJ1-5
CASSLAGLAGANEQFF | TGTGCCAGCAGCTTGGCCGGACTAGCGGGAGCTAATGAGCAGTTCTTC | TRBV5-6 | 16 | NA | TRBD2 | TRBJ2-1
CASSSYGQGNTEAFF | TGCGCCAGCAGCTCGTATGGACAGGGTAACACTGAAGCTTTCTTT | TRBV5-1 | 15 | NA | TRBD1 | TRBJ1-1
CASSEQGYVTDTQYF | TGTGCCAGCAGTGAACAGGGTTATGTCACAGATACGCAGTATTTT | TRBV2 | 15 | NA | NA | TRBJ2-3
CASRGTDTQYF | TGTGCCAGCCGAGGGACAGATACGCAGTATTTT | TRBV27 | 11 | NA | NA | TRBJ2-3
CAVFSRSEQFF | TGCGCGGTGTTCAGCCGGAGTGAGCAGTTCTTC | TRBV19 | 11 | NA | NA | TRBJ2-1
CASSSTRAGGDQPQHF | TGTGCCAGCAGTTCGACAAGGGCAGGGGGCGATCAGCCCCAGCATTTT | TRBV28 | 16 | NA | TRBD1 | TRBJ1-5
CAWGLGSSYNEQFF | TGTGCCTGGGGTCTAGGTAGCTCCTACAATGAGCAGTTCTTC | TRBV30 | 14 | once | NA | TRBJ2-1
CSVLRRGLGSYEQYF | TGCAGCGTTCTAAGGCGGGGACTAGGGTCCTACGAGCAGTACTTC | TRBV29-1 | 15 | NA | TRBD2 | TRBJ2-7
CAWGRQGGEKLFF | TGTGCCTGGGGTCGACAGGGAGGCGAAAAACTGTTTTTT | TRBV30 | 13 | NA | TRBD1 | TRBJ1-4
CASTQGGRGLEQYF | TGCGCCAGCACCCAGGGCGGGAGAGGGCTCGAGCAGTACTTC | TRBV10-2 | 14 | NA | TRBD2 | TRBJ2-7
CASRRSSDANIQYF | TGTGCCAGCCGGCGGTCCAGTGATGCGAACATTCAGTACTTC | TRBV2 | 14 | NA | NA | TRBJ2-4
CASSTGTGSYEQYF | TGTGCCAGCAGTACCGGGACAGGCTCCTACGAGCAGTACTTC | TRBV25-1 | 14 | once | TRBD1 | TRBJ2-7
CASSEALRASPLLPEQFF | TGTGCCAGCAGTGAAGCGCTACGGGCTAGCCCCCTTCTACCGGAGCAGTTCTTC | TRBV2 | 18 | NA | NA | TRBJ2-1
CASSIKGAFAYTF | TGTGCCAGCAGCATCAAAGGGGCATTTGCCTACACCTTC | TRBV7-9 | 13 | NA | NA | TRBJ1-2
CASSPQGQAGAGYGYTF | TGTGCCAGCAGTCCCCAAGGACAGGCCGGGGCGGGCTATGGCTACACCTTC | TRBV27 | 17 | NA | TRBD1 | TRBJ1-2
CASSPPLPGLAETQYF | TGTGCCAGCAGCCCACCACTGCCGGGACTAGCGGAGACCCAGTACTTC | TRBV7-2 | 16 | once | TRBD2 | TRBJ2-5
CASSLVGRAEAFF | TGTGCCAGCAGCTTGGTTGGGCGGGCTGAAGCTTTCTTT | TRBV5-4 | 13 | NA | NA | TRBJ1-1
CSVKGLRTSGVQETQYF | TGCAGCGTTAAGGGTCTTCGTACTAGCGGAGTACAAGAGACCCAGTACTTC | TRBV29-1 | 17 | once | TRBD2 | TRBJ2-5
CASSAAGGRGSPLHF | TGTGCCAGCAGCGCCGCCGGGGGGCGGGGTTCACCCCTCCACTTT | TRBV7-9 | 15 | NA | NA | TRBJ1-6
CASSPETILSDTQYF | TGTGCCAGCAGCCCGGAGACCATACTTAGTGATACGCAGTATTTT | TRBV14 | 15 | NA | NA | TRBJ2-3
CASSQDLKEDRRETRKNIQYF | TGTGCCAGCAGCCAAGATCTAAAGGAGGACAGGCGAGAAACACGTAAAAACATTCAGTACTTC | TRBV14 | 21 | NA | TRBD1 | TRBJ2-4
CAPSGEQFF | TGTGCCCCCTCGGGTGAGCAGTTCTTC | TRBV19 | 9 | NA | NA | TRBJ2-1
CAWSQQGLRDYGYTF | TGTGCCTGGAGTCAACAGGGATTGCGCGACTATGGCTACACCTTC | TRBV30 | 15 | NA | NA | TRBJ1-2
CASSDRYGYTF | TGTGCCAGCAGTGATCGCTATGGCTACACCTTC | TRBV6-4 | 11 | NA | NA | TRBJ1-2
CASSSSPGVTVNYGYTF | TGTGCCAGCAGCTCCTCACCAGGGGTGACAGTAAACTATGGCTACACCTTC | TRBV7-9 | 17 | NA | NA | TRBJ1-2
CASSLGAGLAVEAFF | TGTGCCAGCAGCTTAGGTGCAGGGCTCGCGGTGGAAGCTTTCTTT | TRBV7-3 | 15 | NA | NA | TRBJ1-1
CASSLAPGTGSYEQYF | TGCGCCAGCAGCTTGGCTCCCGGGACAGGGAGCTACGAGCAGTACTTC | TRBV5-1 | 16 | NA | TRBD1 | TRBJ2-7
CASGTGTEIYEQYF | TGTGCCAGCGGGACCGGGACAGAGATCTACGAGCAGTACTTC | TRBV28 | 14 | NA | TRBD1 | TRBJ2-7
CASTGQAPYEQYF | TGTGCCAGTACTGGACAGGCTCCCTACGAGCAGTACTTC | TRBV19 | 13 | NA | TRBD1 | TRBJ2-7
CASSTGGGEGYEQYF | TGCGCCAGCAGCACGGGCGGGGGAGAGGGTTACGAGCAGTACTTC | TRBV5-1 | 15 | NA | TRBD2 | TRBJ2-7
CASRAGTRGSYEQYF | TGTGCCAGCAGGGCCGGGACTAGGGGCTCCTACGAGCAGTACTTC | TRBV5-6 | 15 | NA | TRBD2 | TRBJ2-7
CASSPRTETYEQYF | TGCGCCAGCAGTCCTCGGACAGAGACCTACGAGCAGTACTTC | TRBV5-1 | 14 | NA | NA | TRBJ2-7